This record concerns one T cell receptor (beta chain) sequence. Its antigen is not identified. An end of the junction differs from the germline gene, which may be a read error. A 5'RACE template-switching step, the method used to make TCR cDNA, added a universal primer site and UMIs. Each CDR3 protein is one row after TCRdb ran MiXCR on the 5' RACE reads. The sample includes hundreds of thousands of distinct CDR3 sequences, 12% of them seen just once. The sample comes from a study of T cells after yellow fever vaccination. Study-level findings and limits: Of the clonotypes, a small share occurred in both CD4 and CD8 compartments. A large majority of primary-vaccination clones showed up again after the booster (roughly 96% CD4, 85% to 90% CD8).

The V gene's germline CDR1 is SGHRS and CDR2 YFSETQ. The CDR3 totals 15 residues. The source material was PBMCs, sampled on the day of the yellow fever booster vaccination. The receptor's source is a man younger than 40 who received the YFV17D yellow fever vaccine. V and J are TRBV5-1 and TRBJ2-3; D perhaps matches TRBD2 (6 bases). The CDR3 coding sequence is TGCGCCAGCAGCTTCTACCGGGAGACTCAAGATACGCAGGATTTT. The encoded protein is CASSFYRETQDTQDF.